Below, one TCR beta chain is given with its context. The antigen is unknown. This sample is part of a study of T cell repertoires in cytomegalovirus infection. Turning to the study itself: Selected CMV epitopes included recently identified HLA-C-restricted ones as well as well-studied HLA-B-restricted ones. A matching HLA type, together with CMV infection, was signaled by public TCR beta signatures.

V shed 5 bases and J shed 4 bases, with 11 bases lying between them. CDR3 length equals 13 residues. Germline lookup yields CDR1 SGHVS and CDR2 FNYEAQ. Points from the study as a whole: There were HLA-C-restricted CMV-specific TCR beta clonotypes dominating the ex vivo response.

TCRdb reprocessed the reads via MiXCR and lists one record per CDR3 protein. Among about 830,000 distinct CDR3 sequences listed, approximately 30% were seen once. This chain links TRBV7-6 with TRBJ1-2, with D unclear. This TCR was sampled from a human donor in good health (CMV status not recorded). Some clones in this sample may be carry-over from other donors' samples. Here the sequenced sample was cultured CD8+ T cells from PBMCs, taken from culture after CMV antigen stimulation. For the CDR3, the DNA is TGTGCCAGCAGCCCTTTCCCGGGCTATGGCTACACCTTC. It translates to CASSPFPGYGYTF.